A single sample gave rise to the 30 T cell receptor beta chains below, sequenced in a study of T cell responses to AZD1222 COVID-19 vaccine. Clones were sequenced by immunoSEQ multiplex PCR, and TCRdb holds only the in-frame ones, with some missing. Among 69,000 or so clones listed, 70% to 90% were seen once. The input for sequencing was peripheral blood, taken 28 days after the second AZD1222 dose. The receptors originated from an adult who received the AZD1222 COVID-19 vaccine.

The CDR3 coding sequence is TGTGCCAGCAGTTCAATCCCCTTCCGGCCGGGCCGTCCGTCGGAGACCCAGTACTTC. Translation gives CASSSIPFRPGRPSETQYF. The chain links TRBV27 to TRBJ2-5; D unclear. This CDR3 has 19 amino acids. From germline, CDR1 is MNHEY and CDR2 SMNVEV (reference sequence). V lost 4 bases, J lost 5 bases, and 29 bases lay in between.

The chain is built from TRBV7-3 and TRBJ1-1; 9 bases are shared with TRBD1. Trimming took 5 bases from V and 1 from J; bases not matched to a gene: 5. The germline CDR1 and CDR2 sequences are SGHTA and FQGTGA. The CDR3 extends over 15 amino acids. Here the CDR3 reads CASSQTGQGNTEAFF. In DNA form, the CDR3 reads TGTGCCAGCAGCCAGACGGGACAGGGGAACACTGAAGCTTTCTTT.

V usage is TRBV30 and J usage is TRBJ1-4; possible D gene TRBD1, 6 bases. This CDR3 spans 15 amino acids. Trimming shortened V by 3 bases and J by 4 bases, and 15 bases separated the two germline ends. Germline CDR1 and CDR2: GTSNPN and SVGIG (reference sequence). CDR3 sequence (DNA): TGTGCCTGGAGCCAAGCGACAGGCCTTAATGAAAAACTGTTTTTT. It is translated as CAWSQATGLNEKLFF.

The chain has TRBV14 and TRBJ2-5; TRBD1 aligns across 8 bases. The junction had 7 bases not matched to a gene; V was cut back by 5 bases and J by 5 bases. Germline CDR1 is SGHDN and CDR2 is FVKESK. The CDR3 is made up of 14 amino acids. In DNA, the CDR3 is TGTGCCAGCAGCGTCCGGACAGGGTGGGAGACCCAGTACTTC. Translation: CASSVRTGWETQYF.

The J gene is TRBJ2-1, the V gene TRBV7-2; D possibly uses TRBD1 or TRBD2 (5 bases each). The CDR3 sequence is 12 residues long. V was cut by 5 bases and J by 7 bases, with 9 bases left in between. Germline V gene sequence: CDR1 SGHTA, CDR2 FQGNSA. DNA for the CDR3: TGTGCCAGCAGCCGAGAGGGGAATGAGCAGTTCTTC. It specifies CASSREGNEQFF.

V is TRBV2 and J is TRBJ2-2, with TRBD1 matching 9 bases. The J segment lost 7 bases and the V segment lost 11 bases, leaving 11 bases of the junction unmatched. This CDR3 spans 14 amino acids. Germline CDR1 is SNHLY and CDR2 is FYNNEI. CDR3 in amino acids: CAGAGTGFVGELFF. DNA for the CDR3: TGTGCCGGGGCCGGGACAGGGTTTGTCGGGGAGCTGTTTTTT.

The chain carries TRBV7-9 and TRBJ1-1; no definite D call. From germline, CDR1 is SEHNR and CDR2 FQNEAQ (reference sequence). The CDR3 length is 13 residues. Trimming took 3 bases from V and 1 from J, leaving 6 bases between them. The chain's CDR3 is CASSFAANTEAFF. As DNA, the CDR3 is TGTGCCAGCAGCTTCGCAGCGAACACTGAAGCTTTCTTT. The whole variable domain, remainder taken from reference TRBV7-9 and TRBJ1-1, is DTGVSQNPRHKITKRGQNVTFRCDPISEHNRLYWYRQTLGQGPEFLTYFQNEAQLEKSRLLSDRFSAERPKGSFSTLEIQRTEQGDSAMYLCASSFAANTEAFFGQGTRLTVV.

The table lists this clone with a few counts. The rearrangement joins TRBV19 to TRBJ1-1; no clear D. Germline loops: CDR1 LNHDA, CDR2 SQIVND (reference sequence). V dropped 2 bases and J dropped 0 bases, with 10 bases sitting between them. There are 15 residues in the CDR3. This chain's CDR3 is CASSILGSLNTEAFF. The DNA of the CDR3 is TGTGCCAGTAGTATATTGGGCAGCCTGAACACTGAAGCTTTCTTT. The variable domain in full, completed from reference TRBV19 and TRBJ1-1, reads DGGITQSPKYLFRKEGQNVTLSCEQNLNHDAMYWYRQDPGQGLRLIYYSQIVNDFQKGDIAEGYSVSREKKESFPLTVTSAQKNPTAFYLCASSILGSLNTEAFFGQGTRLTVV.

This chain connects TRBV7-8 to TRBJ2-1; no clear D gene. This CDR3 contains 13 residues. The V gene lost 5 bases and the J gene lost 4 bases, with 9 bases spanning the gap. Germline assignment: CDR1 SGHVS and CDR2 FQNEAQ. The CDR3 region is CASSPDHYNEQFF. The CDR3 DNA sequence: TGTGCCAGCAGCCCGGACCATTACAATGAGCAGTTCTTC.

CDR3 nucleotide sequence: TGTGCCAGCAGTCCCGGTGATTCGGACAGGGGATTCCGTTTAGATGGCTACACCTTC. Amino acids: CASSPGDSDRGFRLDGYTF. The J gene is TRBJ1-2, the V gene TRBV3-1 (or the pseudogene TRBV3-2); TRBD1 matches 9 bases. This CDR3 has 19 residues. The ends lost 6 bases at V and 6 bases at J; junction bases unmatched: 23. Germline CDR1 reads LGHDT; CDR2 reads YNNKEL (reference sequence).

The chain combines TRBV2 with TRBJ1-1; the match to TRBD1 covers 8 bases. This CDR3 spans 13 amino acids. From germline, CDR1 is SNHLY and CDR2 FYNNEI. Trimming took 10 bases from V and 1 from J; bases not matched to a gene: 5. CDR3 amino acids: CATQQGENTEAFF. The CDR3 bases are TGTGCCACACAACAGGGGGAGAACACTGAAGCTTTCTTT.

V is TRBV29-1 and J is TRBJ1-3, with TRBD1 as a possible D gene (6 bases). Trimming shortened V by 6 bases and J by 2 bases, and 8 bases separated the two germline ends. The CDR3 runs 12 residues. CDR1 is SQVTM, CDR2 ANQGSEA, per germline. The CDR3 protein is CSVEGAGNTIYF. The CDR3 DNA is TGCAGCGTCGAGGGGGCTGGAAACACCATATATTTT.

The chain combines TRBV7-9 with TRBJ2-1, with D possibly being TRBD1 (6 bases). V was clipped by 5 bases and J by 9 bases, with 23 bases between them. The CDR3 runs to 16 residues. The germline V gene encodes CDR1 SEHNR and CDR2 FQNEAQ (reference sequence). The CDR3 reads CASSLIGARGIGEQFF. The CDR3 DNA reads as TGTGCCAGCAGCCTTATTGGGGCCAGGGGCATTGGTGAGCAGTTCTTC.

This clone was recorded only once. CDR3 region: CASARDGSNTGELFF. CDR3 sequence (DNA): TGTGCCAGCGCCCGAGACGGTTCGAACACCGGGGAGCTGTTTTTT. The chain links TRBV7-3 to TRBJ2-2, with D unclear. Germline CDR1 SGHTA, CDR2 FQGTGA. The CDR3 runs 15 residues. Trimming cost V 8 bases and J 0 bases, with 13 bases left between them.

V and J are TRBV27 and TRBJ2-1; 14 positions match TRBD2. The V gene end was trimmed by 6 bases and the J gene end by 9 bases; junction bases not matched to a gene: 13. In germline, CDR1 is MNHEY, CDR2 SMNVEV (reference sequence). The length of the CDR3 is 17 residues. The CDR3 spells CASRRITGTSGSGEQFF. The DNA for the CDR3 is TGTGCCAGCAGAAGAATAACCGGGACTAGCGGGAGCGGTGAGCAGTTCTTC.

This chain uses TRBV6-5 with TRBJ2-7; D remains unclear. CDR3 size: 14 residues. V was trimmed by 5 bases and J by 0 bases, leaving 11 bases between them. Germline V gene lookup returns CDR1 MNHEY and CDR2 SVGAGI. The CDR3: CASSKTVISYEQYF. DNA for the CDR3: TGTGCCAGCAGTAAAACCGTGATCTCCTACGAGCAGTACTTC.

The DNA of the CDR3 is TGTGCCAGCAGTTCAGGGGGCACCGGAAACACCATATATTTT. Protein product: CASSSGGTGNTIYF. This chain joins TRBV6-9 and TRBJ1-3, with 8 nucleotides matching TRBD1. Germline V lookup: CDR1 MNHGY, CDR2 SVAAGI. V dropped 4 bases and J dropped 4; count of bases not matched to a gene: 3. The CDR3 extends over 14 amino acids.

The CDR3 reads CASRSGTVNTEAFF. The CDR3 nucleotides are TGTGCCAGCAGAAGCGGGACAGTGAACACTGAAGCTTTCTTT. This sequence joins TRBV6-5 and TRBJ1-1; 7 bases map to TRBD1. CDR1 is MNHEY and CDR2 is SVGAGI in the germline V gene. The CDR3 has 14 residues. V trimming: 6 bases; J trimming: 0 bases; junction bases outside the gene matches: 4.

On this clone: Germline is not matched at one junction end, which may reflect a read error. The CDR3 protein is CAWSVPTSGRYIQYF. The CDR3 nucleotides read TGCGCCTGGAGTGTCCCCACTAGCGGGAGATACATTCAGTACTTC. The rearrangement links TRBV30 to TRBJ2-4; 11 nucleotides match TRBD2. Germline CDR1 is GTSNPN and CDR2 is SVGIG (reference sequence). The CDR3 extends over 15 amino acids.

V usage is TRBV4-2 and J usage is TRBJ2-2; D is unclear. V was clipped by 1 base and J by 6 bases, with 3 bases between them. Germline CDR1 is LGHNA and CDR2 is YNFKEQ. The length of the CDR3 is 12 residues. The CDR3 loop reads CASSQAPGELFF. CDR3 DNA: TGTGCCAGCAGCCAAGCCCCCGGGGAGCTGTTTTTT.

This clone came up once. This chain links TRBV6-1 with TRBJ2-3; the match to TRBD2 covers 10 bases. Looked up from germline, CDR1 is MNHNS and CDR2 is SASEGT. The trim removed 4 bases at V and 2 bases at J, leaving 6 bases unmatched. The CDR3 is made up of 16 amino acids. CDR3 coding DNA: TGTGCCAGCAGTGGGATAGCGGGAGGATCCACAGATACGCAGTATTTT. Its protein product is CASSGIAGGSTDTQYF.

This clone was observed a few times. CDR3 residues: CATSRGKDSAYEKLFF. The CDR3 coding sequence is TGTGCCACCAGCAGAGGAAAGGACAGCGCGTATGAAAAACTGTTTTTT. The chain employs TRBV15 and TRBJ1-4, with D maybe TRBD1 (6 bases). With 1 base removed from V and 6 bases from J, the gap between germline ends came to 15 bases. The length of the CDR3 is 16 residues. Per germline, CDR1 LNHNV and CDR2 YYDKDF (reference sequence).

The genes are TRBV6-4 and TRBJ2-2; D uncertain. V gave up 8 bases and J gave up 3 bases, with 16 bases separating them. The germline V gene encodes CDR1 MRHNA and CDR2 SNTAGT. The CDR3 runs 15 residues. The CDR3 sequence is CASGASSGYTGELFF. CDR3 nucleotides: TGTGCCAGCGGAGCCAGTTCTGGTTACACCGGGGAGCTGTTTTTT.

This chain connects TRBV27 to TRBJ1-2; weak D call: TRBD1 (5 bases). Trimming removed 3 bases at V and 4 bases at J, with 12 bases between. Looked up from germline, CDR1 is MNHEY and CDR2 is SMNVEV (reference sequence). The CDR3 is made up of 14 amino acids. The CDR3 sequence: CASSFRVNSYGYTF. CDR3 DNA sequence: TGTGCCAGCAGTTTCAGGGTGAATAGCTATGGCTACACCTTC.

This chain joins TRBV12-3 or TRBV12-4 and TRBJ2-5; no firm D call. The CDR3 covers 12 residues. Trimming shortened V by 5 bases and J by 2 bases, and 6 bases separated the two germline ends. The CDR3 DNA sequence: TGTGCCAGCAGTCCCACGCAAGAGACCCAGTACTTC. It translates to CASSPTQETQYF.

The CDR3 loop reads CASSLERGTSYGYTF. CDR3 coding DNA: TGTGCCAGCAGCTTAGAAAGGGGAACGAGCTATGGCTACACCTTC. The chain carries TRBV11-2 and TRBJ1-2; TRBD1 might be the D (5 bases). The CDR3 loop spans 15 amino acids. V was cut by 0 bases and J by 4 bases, with 12 bases left in between. Germline CDR1 reads SGHAT; CDR2 reads FQNNGV.

The chain joins TRBV19 to TRBJ1-5, with D possibly TRBD1 on 5 matching bases. Germline V gene lookup returns CDR1 LNHDA and CDR2 SQIVND (reference sequence). V was shortened by 5 bases and J by 0 bases, with 8 bases between the two germline ends. The length of the CDR3 is 14 residues. CDR3 DNA: TGTGCCAGTAGTTCGGGACTTAGCAATCAGCCCCAGCATTTT. Its protein is CASSSGLSNQPQHF.

This clone was found a few times. This chain uses TRBV9 with TRBJ2-1; 8 bases fit TRBD1. The V segment lost 3 bases and the J segment 0 bases; nucleotides outside the gene matches: 5. Germline-derived CDR1 and CDR2 are SGDLS and YYNGEE. The CDR3 length is 16 residues. The CDR3 nucleotides are TGTGCCAGCAGCGATAAAACAGGGGGCTCCTACAATGAGCAGTTCTTC. This encodes CASSDKTGGSYNEQFF.

In DNA form, the CDR3 reads TGTGCCAGCAAAAAAGGGGGTTTGAACACTGAAGCTTTCTTT. This translates into CASKKGGLNTEAFF. The chain is built from TRBV6-5 and TRBJ1-1, with TRBD1 as a possible D gene (6 bases). Germline V lookup: CDR1 MNHEY, CDR2 SVGAGI. CDR3 size: 14 residues. V lost 7 bases, J lost 0 bases, and 12 bases lay in between.

The V and J genes are TRBV5-1 and TRBJ2-2; a possible D gene is TRBD1 (5 bases). Trimming stripped 4 bases from V and 4 bases from J, with 17 bases between. CDR1 and CDR2 (germline): SGHRS, YFSETQ. CDR3 length equals 16 residues. Here the CDR3 reads CASSARPRASTGELFF. CDR3 DNA sequence: TGCGCCAGCAGCGCCCGCCCCAGGGCGAGCACCGGGGAGCTGTTTTTT. Supplemented by reference TRBV5-1 and TRBJ2-2, the full variable domain reads KAGVTQTPRYLIKTRGQQVTLSCSPISGHRSVSWYQQTPGQGLQFLFEYFSETQRNKGNFPGRFSGRQFSNSRSEMNVSTLELGDSALYLCASSARPRASTGELFFGEGSRLTVL.